This T cell receptor beta chain was found in a study of T cells in Graves' hyperthyroidism and ophthalmopathy. Study-wide context: Initial diagnosis, before any treatment, was when peripheral blood was collected. Broader study findings: By a 13 V-J model, ophthalmopathy was set apart from stable hyperthyroidism.

Ophthalmopathy patients showed a Clinical Activity Score of at least 3, NOSPECS grade of at least 4 and duration under 3 months. The diagnostic basis comprised clinical symptoms, serum thyroxine and TRAb, thyroid ultrasound and orbital computed tomography. Amplification yielded TCR beta CDR3 regions, with RNA transcripts as the source. HTBI primers were employed in a first-round RT-PCR of the TCR CDR3. TCRdb itself ran the multiplex PCR reads through MiXCR, one entry per CDR3 protein. The sample includes over 500,000 distinct CDR3 sequences, approximately 17% of them seen just once. Comments on this clonotype: The antigen remains undetermined.

The CDR3 runs to 15 residues. V was pared by 0 bases and J by 7 bases, with 12 bases between. CDR1 MGHRA and CDR2 YSYEKL come from the germline V gene. The V call is TRBV4-1, the J call TRBJ2-2; D may be TRBD2 (5 bases). This clonotype was obtained from a woman aged 18 to 35 with Graves' ophthalmopathy. Sequencing input: blood. The CDR3 DNA is TGCGCCAGCAGCCAAGAATCGGGGATGGTCGGGGAGCTGTTTTTT. Its protein is CASSQESGMVGELFF.